The clone carrying this T cell receptor (beta chain) was counted only a few times. The data belong to a study of spatial heterogeneity in lung cancer. Study details: Available follow-up PBMC samples, collected a median of roughly 2 years post-resection, were sequenced. TCR and UMI combinations that were unique each appeared, on average, more than ten times in raw reads.

Time point noted: blood at routine non-recurrence follow-up after resection. In each case, whole RNA from tumor, nontumor lung or frozen PBMC was sequenced unsorted. The library protocol tagged each TCR cDNA with a unique molecular identifier. A single record per CDR3 protein comes from TCRdb applying MiXCR to the 5' RACE reads. Of 50,000 or so distinct CDR3 sequences in the sample, approximately 10% were seen once. The sequencing here drew on PBMCs, taken at follow-up. The source is a male donor with early-stage non-small cell lung cancer.

The chain's CDR3 is CASSRQDNSYGYTF. DNA of the CDR3: TGCGCCAGCAGCCGACAGGACAATTCCTATGGCTACACCTTC. The chain uses TRBV4-3 and TRBJ1-2; tentative D call: TRBD1 (6 bases). The CDR3 loop spans 14 amino acids. Germline lookup yields CDR1 LGHNA and CDR2 YSLEER. With 4 bases removed from V and 4 bases from J, the gap between germline ends came to 13 bases.